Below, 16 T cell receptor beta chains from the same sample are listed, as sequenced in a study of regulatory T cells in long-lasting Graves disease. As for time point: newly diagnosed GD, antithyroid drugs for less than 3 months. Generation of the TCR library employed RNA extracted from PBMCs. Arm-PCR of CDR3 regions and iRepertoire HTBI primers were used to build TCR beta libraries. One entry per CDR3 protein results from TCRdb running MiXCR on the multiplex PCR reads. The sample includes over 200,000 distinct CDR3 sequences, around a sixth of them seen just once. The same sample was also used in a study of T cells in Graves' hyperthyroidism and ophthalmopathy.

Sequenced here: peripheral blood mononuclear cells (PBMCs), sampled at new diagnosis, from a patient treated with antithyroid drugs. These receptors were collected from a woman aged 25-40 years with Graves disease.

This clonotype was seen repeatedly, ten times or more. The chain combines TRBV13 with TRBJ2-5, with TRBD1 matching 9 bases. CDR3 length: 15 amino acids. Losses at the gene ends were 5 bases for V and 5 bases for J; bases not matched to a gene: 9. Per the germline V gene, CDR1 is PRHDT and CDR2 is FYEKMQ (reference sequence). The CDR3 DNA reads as TGTGCCAGCAGCCAGACAGGGGGTAGTCTGGAGACCCAGTACTTC. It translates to CASSQTGGSLETQYF.

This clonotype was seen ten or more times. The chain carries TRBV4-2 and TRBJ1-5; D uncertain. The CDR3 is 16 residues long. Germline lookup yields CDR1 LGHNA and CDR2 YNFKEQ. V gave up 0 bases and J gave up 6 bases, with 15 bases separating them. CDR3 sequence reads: CASSQEGMGSGQPQHF. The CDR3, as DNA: TGTGCCAGCAGCCAAGAAGGAATGGGTTCGGGTCAGCCCCAGCATTTT.

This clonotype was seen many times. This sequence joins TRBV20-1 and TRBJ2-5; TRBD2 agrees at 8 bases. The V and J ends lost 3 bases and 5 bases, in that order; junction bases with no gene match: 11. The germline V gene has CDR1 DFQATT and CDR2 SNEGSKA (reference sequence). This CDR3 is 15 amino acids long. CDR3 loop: CSASRSSGGAETQYF. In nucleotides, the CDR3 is TGCAGTGCTAGTCGTAGCAGCGGGGGAGCGGAGACCCAGTACTTC.

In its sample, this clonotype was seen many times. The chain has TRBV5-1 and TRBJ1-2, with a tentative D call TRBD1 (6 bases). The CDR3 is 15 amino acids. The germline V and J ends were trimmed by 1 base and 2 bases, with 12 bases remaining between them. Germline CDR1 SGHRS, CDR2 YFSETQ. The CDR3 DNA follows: TGCGCCAGCAGCTTGAGGACCGGACAGAACTATGGCTACACCTTC. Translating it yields CASSLRTGQNYGYTF.

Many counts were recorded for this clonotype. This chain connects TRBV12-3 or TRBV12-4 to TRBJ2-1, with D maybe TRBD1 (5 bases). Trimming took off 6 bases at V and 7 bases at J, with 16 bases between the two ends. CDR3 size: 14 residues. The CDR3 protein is CASRPSTGSNEQFF. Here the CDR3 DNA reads TGTGCCAGCAGACCGTCAACAGGCAGTAATGAGCAGTTCTTC.

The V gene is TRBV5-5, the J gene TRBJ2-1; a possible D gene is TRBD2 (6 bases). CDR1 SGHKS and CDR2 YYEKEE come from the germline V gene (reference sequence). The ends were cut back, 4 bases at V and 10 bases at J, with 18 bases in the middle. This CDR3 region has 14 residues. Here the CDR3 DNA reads TGTGCCAGCAGCCAATTTGGGGCGGGGTGGGAGCAGTTCTTC. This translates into CASSQFGAGWEQFF. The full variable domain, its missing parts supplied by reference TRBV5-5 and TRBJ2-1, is DAGVTQSPTHLIKTRGQQVTLRCSPISGHKSVSWYQQVLGQGPQFIFQYYEKEERGRGNFPDRFSARQFPNYSSELNVNALLLGDSALYLCASSQFGAGWEQFFGPGTRLTVL.

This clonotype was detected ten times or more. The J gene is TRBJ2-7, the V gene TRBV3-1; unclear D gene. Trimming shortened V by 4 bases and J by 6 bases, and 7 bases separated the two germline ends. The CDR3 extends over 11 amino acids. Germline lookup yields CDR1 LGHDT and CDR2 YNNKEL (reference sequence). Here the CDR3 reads CASSLRSEQYF. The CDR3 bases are TGTGCCAGCAGCCTCCGGTCCGAGCAGTACTTC.

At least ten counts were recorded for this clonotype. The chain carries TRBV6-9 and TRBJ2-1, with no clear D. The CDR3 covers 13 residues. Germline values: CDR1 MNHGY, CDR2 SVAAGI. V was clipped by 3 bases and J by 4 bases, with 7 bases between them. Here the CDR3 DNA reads TGTGCCAGCAGTTACCACAATTACAATGAGCAGTTCTTC. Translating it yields CASSYHNYNEQFF.

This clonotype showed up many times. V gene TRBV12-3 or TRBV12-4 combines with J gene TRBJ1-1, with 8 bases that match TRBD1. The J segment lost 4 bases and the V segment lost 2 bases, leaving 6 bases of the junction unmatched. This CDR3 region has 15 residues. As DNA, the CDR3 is TGTGCCAGCAGTTTATCAGGGGGCCCGGGCACTGAAGCTTTCTTT. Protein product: CASSLSGGPGTEAFF.

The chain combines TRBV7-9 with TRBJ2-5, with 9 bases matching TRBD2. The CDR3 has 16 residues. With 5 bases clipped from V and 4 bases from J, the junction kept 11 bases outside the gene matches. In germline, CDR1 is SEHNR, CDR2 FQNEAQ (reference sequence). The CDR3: CASSLPSAGGPETQYF. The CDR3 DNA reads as TGTGCCAGCAGCCTCCCGAGTGCGGGGGGGCCAGAGACCCAGTACTTC.

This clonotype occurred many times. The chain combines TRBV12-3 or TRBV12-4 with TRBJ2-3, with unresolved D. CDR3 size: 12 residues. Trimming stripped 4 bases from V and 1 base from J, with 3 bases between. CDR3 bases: TGTGCCAGCAGTTGGGGCACAGATACGCAGTATTTT. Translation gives CASSWGTDTQYF.

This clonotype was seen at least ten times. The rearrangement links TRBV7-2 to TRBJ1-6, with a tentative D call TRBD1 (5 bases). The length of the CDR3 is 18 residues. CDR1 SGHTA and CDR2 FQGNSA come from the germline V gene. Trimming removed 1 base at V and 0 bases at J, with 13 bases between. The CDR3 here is CASSLGAGTSSYNSPLHF. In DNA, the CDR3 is TGTGCCAGCAGCTTAGGGGCAGGGACTAGCTCCTATAATTCACCCCTCCACTTT.

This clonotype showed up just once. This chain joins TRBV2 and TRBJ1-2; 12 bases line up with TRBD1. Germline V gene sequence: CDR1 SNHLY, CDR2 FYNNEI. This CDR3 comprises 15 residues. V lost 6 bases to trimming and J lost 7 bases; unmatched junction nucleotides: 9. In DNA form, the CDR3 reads TGTGCCAGCAGGGGGACAGGGGGCTCGCTCGGTGGCTACACCTTC. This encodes CASRGTGGSLGGYTF.

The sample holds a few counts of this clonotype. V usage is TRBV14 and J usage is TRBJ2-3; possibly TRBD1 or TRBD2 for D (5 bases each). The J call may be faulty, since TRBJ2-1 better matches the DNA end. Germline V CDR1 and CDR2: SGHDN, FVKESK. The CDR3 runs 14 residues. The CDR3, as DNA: TGTGCCAGCAGCCATGCCGGGGCTAGGGATGAGCAGTTCTTC. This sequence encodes CASSHAGARDEQFF.

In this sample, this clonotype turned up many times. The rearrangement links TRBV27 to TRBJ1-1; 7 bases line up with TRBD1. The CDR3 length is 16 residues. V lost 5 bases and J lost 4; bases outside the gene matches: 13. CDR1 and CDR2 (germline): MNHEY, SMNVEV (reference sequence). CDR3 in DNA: TGTGCCAGCAGTCCGACAGGGCTCGCCTCAGGCACTGAAGCTTTCTTT. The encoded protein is CASSPTGLASGTEAFF.

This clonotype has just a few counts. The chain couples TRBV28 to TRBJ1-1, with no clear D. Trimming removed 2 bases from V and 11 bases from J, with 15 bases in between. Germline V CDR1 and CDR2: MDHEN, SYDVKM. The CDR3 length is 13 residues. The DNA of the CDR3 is TGTGCCAGCAGTTTACAGTATGCGGGCGGGGCTTTCTTT. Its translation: CASSLQYAGGAFF.